This record concerns one T cell receptor beta chain sequence. There is no known antigen for this receptor. Base qualities are not provided; no much larger clone lies one nucleotide away. The collaborating institutions used their own protocols to collect whole blood in K2EDTA tubes. For TCRbeta analysis, collaborator samples were shipped as frozen whole blood, as isolated PBMCs, or as DNA extracted from either sample type. CDR3 length: 14 amino acids, cysteine to phenylalanine. The CDR3 DNA has 42 bases and is translated from base 1. CDR1 and CDR2 are read off the germline V gene as MNHEY and SVGAGI. The junction shows trimming of 6 bases on V and 1 base on J, plus 12 bases between the germline ends. These data come from a study of blood T cell repertoires in COVID-19 (dated by TCRdb to between 2020 and 2021). The study in broad terms: Samples from collaborators originated in the United States, Italy and Spain and spanned both the acute and convalescent phases of COVID-19. The material from the prospective study consisted of cDNA or gDNA derived from T cells, B-cell-depleted T cells, or PBMCs. Deeply sampled blood TCRbeta repertoires from subjects exposed to, actively infected with, or recovered from COVID-19 were included in the dataset. The repertoires were made available in a free public database intended to serve as a resource for research on the immune response to SARS-CoV-2. The samples were drawn from two sources: the first 160 participants of the ongoing ImmuneRACE study, and fewer than 1,500 subjects contributed by 6 global collaborators. A de-identified subject ID, COVID-19 status, age in years and sex were almost always included in the sample metadata. Where available, HLA class I and class II types were taken from metadata supplied by the sample provider and were not determined by assay-based typing. General conclusions and limits of the study: The amount of clinical and demographic metadata varied by source and participant and was provided uncurated.

TCRbeta CDR3 regions were amplified from genomic DNA using the immunoSEQ Assay, a bias-controlled multiplex PCR. The study's processing was this. The number of nucleated cells in each sample was estimated from the amplification of reference gene primers within the assay. Sequence reads were collapsed and filtered to measure the absolute abundance of every unique TCRbeta CDR3 rearrangement. For each sample, productive Simpson clonality was calculated by taking the square root of Simpson's diversity index across productive rearrangements. The clones in this table, taken by TCRdb from immuneACCESS, are in-frame only. Not every clone is retained; where verified, under half of the shortfall comes from an unresolved V gene, and the cause of the rest is unknown. The V and J calls and the clone size are those of that table, but D and trimming were determined from the DNA. The sample table records around 230,000 clones; about four fifths of these occur just once. Jointly, the top ten make up roughly 10% of the sample.

The source is a woman of 80 years or more with acute or convalescent COVID-19. The receptor chain draws on TRBV6-5 and TRBJ1-1; TRBD1 is a possible D gene, resting on 6 matching bases. Sequencing was performed on peripheral blood. The CDR3 protein sequence reads: CASRRTEQNTEAFF. The DNA is as follows: TGTGCCAGCAGGAGGACAGAACAGAACACTGAAGCTTTCTTT.